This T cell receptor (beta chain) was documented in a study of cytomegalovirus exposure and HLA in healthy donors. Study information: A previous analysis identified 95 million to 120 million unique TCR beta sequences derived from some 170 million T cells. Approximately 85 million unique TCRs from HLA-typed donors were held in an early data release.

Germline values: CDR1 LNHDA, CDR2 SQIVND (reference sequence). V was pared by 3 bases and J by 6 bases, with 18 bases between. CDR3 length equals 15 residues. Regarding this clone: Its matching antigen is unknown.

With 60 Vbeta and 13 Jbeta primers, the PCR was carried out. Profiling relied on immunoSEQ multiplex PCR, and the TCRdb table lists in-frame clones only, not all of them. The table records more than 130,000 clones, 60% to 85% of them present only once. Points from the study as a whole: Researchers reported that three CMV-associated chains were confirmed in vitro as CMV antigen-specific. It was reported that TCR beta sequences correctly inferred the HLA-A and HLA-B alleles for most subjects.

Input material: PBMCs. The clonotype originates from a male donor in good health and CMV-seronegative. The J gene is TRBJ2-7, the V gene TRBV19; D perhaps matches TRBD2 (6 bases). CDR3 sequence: CASSIRRGGSPEQYF. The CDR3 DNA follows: TGTGCCAGTAGTATCCGGCGTGGAGGGAGCCCCGAGCAGTACTTC.